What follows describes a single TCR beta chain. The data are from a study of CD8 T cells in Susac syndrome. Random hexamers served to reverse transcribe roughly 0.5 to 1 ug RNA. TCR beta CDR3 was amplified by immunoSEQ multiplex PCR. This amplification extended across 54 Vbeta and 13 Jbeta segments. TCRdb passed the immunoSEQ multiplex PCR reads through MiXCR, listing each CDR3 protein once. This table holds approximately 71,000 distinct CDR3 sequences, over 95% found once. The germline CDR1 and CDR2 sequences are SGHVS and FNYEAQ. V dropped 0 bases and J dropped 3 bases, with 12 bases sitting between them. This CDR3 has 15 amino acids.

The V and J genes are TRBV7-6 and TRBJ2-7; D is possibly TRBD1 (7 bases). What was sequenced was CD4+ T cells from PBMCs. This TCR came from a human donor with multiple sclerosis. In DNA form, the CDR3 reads TGTGCCAGCAGCTTAGCGGCGGGACAGAACTACGAGCAGTACTTC. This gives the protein CASSLAAGQNYEQYF.